This entry lists 9 T cell receptor beta chains sequenced from one sample in a study of T cell responses to AZD1222 COVID-19 vaccine. The method was immunoSEQ multiplex PCR; TCRdb's version includes in-frame clones alone and lacks a portion of them. Of some 130,000 clones in the sample, 90% were seen once. The sample consisted of peripheral blood, taken on day 0 of AZD1222 vaccination. These receptors were collected from an adult in good health.

V is TRBV9 and J is TRBJ1-5; no clear D gene. This CDR3 region has 13 residues. Deletions cut 3 bases from V and 2 bases from J, with 6 bases between. Germline CDR1 is SGDLS and CDR2 is YYNGEE. The CDR3 nucleotides read TGTGCCAGCAGCGCCGTAGGCAATCAGCCCCAGCATTTT. The encoded protein is CASSAVGNQPQHF.

The rearrangement joins TRBV28 to TRBJ1-3; D is uncertain. This CDR3 is 14 amino acids long. The germline gives CDR1 MDHEN, CDR2 SYDVKM. V was cut by 5 bases and J by 0 bases, with 8 bases left in between. The CDR3, as DNA: TGTGCCAGCAGTACCCGGCTCTCTGGAAACACCATATATTTT. Translated: CASSTRLSGNTIYF.

The chain combines TRBV24-1 with TRBJ2-2, with no clear D. This CDR3 has 16 residues. Germline V gives CDR1 KGHDR, CDR2 SFDVKD. Trimming took 6 bases from V and 3 from J, leaving 16 bases between them. CDR3 residues: CATSPSVGGYTGELFF. CDR3 nucleotide sequence: TGTGCCACCAGTCCCTCGGTCGGTGGATACACCGGGGAGCTGTTTTTT.

The J gene is TRBJ1-2, the V gene TRBV6-6, with TRBD1 matching 8 bases. The CDR3 extends over 13 amino acids. Trimming took 5 bases from V and 8 from J; bases not matched to a gene: 7. Germline lookup yields CDR1 MNHNY and CDR2 SVGAGI (reference sequence). CDR3 nucleotides: TGTGCCAGCAGTGTCAGGGGGCCTGACGGCTACACCTTC. This codes for CASSVRGPDGYTF.

The V and J genes are TRBV27 and TRBJ1-1; TRBD1 matches 8 bases. V lost 5 bases to trimming and J lost 4 bases; unmatched junction nucleotides: 6. The CDR3 runs 14 residues. CDR1 MNHEY and CDR2 SMNVEV come from the germline V gene (reference sequence). The CDR3 here is CASSLRQGFTEAFF. CDR3 in DNA: TGTGCCAGCAGTCTACGACAGGGGTTCACTGAAGCTTTCTTT.

The chain is built from TRBV15 and TRBJ2-4; 8 bases are a match to TRBD1. This CDR3 has 15 residues. The germline V gene has CDR1 LNHNV and CDR2 YYDKDF (reference sequence). With 2 bases clipped from V and 4 bases from J, the junction kept 4 bases outside the gene matches. The CDR3 DNA reads as TGTGCCACCAGCAGACCCGGGACAGGAAAAAACATTCAGTACTTC. Translation: CATSRPGTGKNIQYF.

The chain carries TRBV30 and TRBJ1-6; tentatively, D is TRBD1 (6 bases). With 3 bases removed from V and 7 bases from J, the gap between germline ends came to 10 bases. Germline V gives CDR1 GTSNPN, CDR2 SVGIG (reference sequence). The CDR3 totals 13 residues. The CDR3 bases are TGTGCCTGGAGCGGTACAGGGAATTCACCCCTCCACTTT. Translating it yields CAWSGTGNSPLHF.

The chain has TRBV7-2 and TRBJ1-2, with 7 bases matching TRBD1. This CDR3 is 15 amino acids long. The junction had 6 bases not matched to a gene; V was cut back by 0 bases and J by 5 bases. In germline, CDR1 is SGHTA, CDR2 FQGNSA. CDR3 nucleotide sequence: TGTGCCAGCAGCTTAGCCGTCAGGGGGATATATGGCTACACCTTC. This sequence encodes CASSLAVRGIYGYTF.

The chain recombines TRBV24-1 with TRBJ2-2, with D possibly matching TRBD1 (5 bases). The germline CDR1 and CDR2 sequences are KGHDR and SFDVKD. This CDR3 is 12 amino acids long. V lost 9 bases, J lost 5 bases, and 9 bases lay in between. The CDR3 bases are TGTGCCACCCGAGCAGGGACCGGGGAGCTGTTTTTT. It encodes CATRAGTGELFF.